This T cell receptor beta chain is from a study of T-cell memory formation after mild COVID-19 (dated by TCRdb to about 2021). With regard to the full study: Most TCR sequence clusters were specific to one of the two donors. In two donors, T-cell clones that expanded and contracted after mild COVID-19 were tracked by sequencing TCRalpha and TCRbeta repertoires over time. The cohort comprised two young, previously healthy adult volunteers, one female and one male.

This clonotype was observed a handful of times. Its cognate antigen has yet to be identified. No quality values exist for individual bases; no much larger clone is one base distant. The study at large found these results: Contracting CD4+ clones turned up mainly in the CM and EM memory subsets, whereas EMRA was where CD8+ clones were enriched. Only a couple of mild cases were covered by the study, and larger cohorts that include severe cases with pre-infection samples were considered necessary. Balanced CD4/CD8 phenotypes were observed for clones contracting from day 15 to 85, whereas a bias towards CD4+ was observed for a second wave of clones expanding from day 15 to 37. Some responding clones were detected in pre-infection memory, suggesting pre-existing cross-reactive memory T cells joined the SARS-CoV-2 response. The second-wave clones that peaked on day 37 were not confirmed to be SARS-CoV-2 specific.

TCRdb shows the sequencer as Illumina NovaSeq 6000. Using 5'RACE with constant-segment primers, TCRalpha and TCRbeta cDNA libraries were constructed, with sample barcodes and unique molecular identifiers added in the process. Trizol reagent was used to extract RNA from every sample. Libraries were amplified in two PCR steps, with a second sample barcode and Illumina TruSeq adapters added in the second step. Sequencing of the libraries was done on an Illumina NovaSeq, producing 2 x 150 bp paired-end reads. In the source study's methods: With migec v1.2.7, reads were demultiplexed and then collapsed into UMI-guided consensus sequences. With mixcr v2.1.11, UMI consensuses were aligned to TRA and TRB V and J templates and assembled into clonotypes. Expanded or contracted clonotypes were those called significant by both edgeR and NoisET, with noise models trained on biological replicates. For edgeR calls, a false discovery rate-adjusted p below 0.01 and a log2 fold-change threshold of 1 were applied. PCA with hierarchical clustering of max-normalized trajectories of the 1000 most abundant clonotypes was used as exploratory dynamics analysis. Separately sequenced CD4+ and CD8+ repertoires were used to assign the CD4 or CD8 phenotype of responding clones. In TCRdb, the public reads were trimmed at Q25 with fastp and aligned with MiXCR, with productive beta chains retained. Rows with a matching CDR3 protein are joined into one entry that keeps the most common DNA and genes. These V and J calls rely on TCRdb rather than the paper's analysis. The sample table records roughly 350,000 distinct CDR3 sequences; over 25% of these occur just once. The ten largest clones capture about 14% of the sample.

Ficoll-Paque density gradient centrifugation was the method used to isolate PBMCs. Measured from the cysteine to the phenylalanine, the CDR3 is 15 residues long. Only CDR3 DNA is held: 45 bases, read in frame from base 1. CDR1 SEHNR and CDR2 FQNEAQ are derived from the germline V gene (reference sequence). Trimming accounts for 5 bases at V and 0 bases at J, while the number of junction bases matched to no gene is 6. This receptor was taken from an adult woman who had mild COVID-19 (a few samples of this study predate the infection). The sample titles of this study are shuffled in the database, so cell type and time point are left out; the donor was told from shared clones. The sequencing input was PBMCs or a T cell subset sorted from them (not recorded which). Here the chain combines TRBV7-9 and TRBJ1-1, with 7 bases aligning to TRBD1. The nucleotide sequence reads TGTGCCAGCAGCCGCTCAGGGGGAATGAACACTGAAGCTTTCTTT. This codes for CASSRSGGMNTEAFF.